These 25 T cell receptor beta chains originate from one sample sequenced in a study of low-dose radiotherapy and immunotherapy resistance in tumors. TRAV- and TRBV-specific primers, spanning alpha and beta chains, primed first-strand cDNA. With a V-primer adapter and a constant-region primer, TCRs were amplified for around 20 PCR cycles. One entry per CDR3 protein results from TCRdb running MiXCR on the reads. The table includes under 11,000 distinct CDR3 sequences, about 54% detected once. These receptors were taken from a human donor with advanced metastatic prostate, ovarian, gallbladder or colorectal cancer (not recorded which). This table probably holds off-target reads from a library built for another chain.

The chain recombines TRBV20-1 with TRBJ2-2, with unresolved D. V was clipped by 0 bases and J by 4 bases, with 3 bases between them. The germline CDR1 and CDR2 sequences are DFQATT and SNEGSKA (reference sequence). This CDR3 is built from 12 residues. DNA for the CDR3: TGCAGTGCTAGAGACCCCACCGGGGAGCTGTTTTTT. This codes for CSARDPTGELFF.

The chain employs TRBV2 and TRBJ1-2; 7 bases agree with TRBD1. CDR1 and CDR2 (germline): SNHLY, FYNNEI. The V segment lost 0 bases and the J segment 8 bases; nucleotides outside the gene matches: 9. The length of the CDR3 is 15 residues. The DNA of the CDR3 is TGTGCCAGCAGTGAAGCTACGGGACAGTCGGGGGGCTACACCTTC. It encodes CASSEATGQSGGYTF.

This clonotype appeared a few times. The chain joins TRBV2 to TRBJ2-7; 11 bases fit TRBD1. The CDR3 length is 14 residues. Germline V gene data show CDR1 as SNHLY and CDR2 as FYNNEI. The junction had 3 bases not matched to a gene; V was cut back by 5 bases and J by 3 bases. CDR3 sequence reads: CASSPGQGVYEQYF. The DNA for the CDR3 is TGTGCCAGCAGTCCGGGACAGGGGGTCTACGAGCAGTACTTC.

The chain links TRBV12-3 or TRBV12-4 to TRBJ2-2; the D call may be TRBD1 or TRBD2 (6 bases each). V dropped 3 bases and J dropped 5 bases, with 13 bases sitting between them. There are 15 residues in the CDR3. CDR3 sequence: CASSFPGARTGELFF. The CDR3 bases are TGTGCCAGCAGTTTCCCGGGGGCCCGGACCGGGGAGCTGTTTTTT.

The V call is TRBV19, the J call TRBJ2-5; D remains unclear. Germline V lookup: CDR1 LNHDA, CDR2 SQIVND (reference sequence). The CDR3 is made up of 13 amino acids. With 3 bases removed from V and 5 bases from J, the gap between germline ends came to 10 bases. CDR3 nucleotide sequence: TGTGCCAGTAGTATTCACCCGAAGGAGACCCAGTACTTC. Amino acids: CASSIHPKETQYF.

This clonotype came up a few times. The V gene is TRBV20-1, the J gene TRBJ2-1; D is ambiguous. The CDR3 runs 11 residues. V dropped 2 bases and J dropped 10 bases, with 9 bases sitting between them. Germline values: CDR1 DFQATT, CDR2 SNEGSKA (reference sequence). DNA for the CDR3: TGCAGTGCTAGAACGAGTGACGAGCAGTTCTTC. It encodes CSARTSDEQFF.

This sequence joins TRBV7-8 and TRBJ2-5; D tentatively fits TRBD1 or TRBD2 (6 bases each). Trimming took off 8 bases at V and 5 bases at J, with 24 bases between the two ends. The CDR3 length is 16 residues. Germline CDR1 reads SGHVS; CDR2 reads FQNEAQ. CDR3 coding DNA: TGTGCCAGCCGGACGGGATTCGGGGGCCGGCAGGAGACCCAGTACTTC. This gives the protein CASRTGFGGRQETQYF.

CDR3 residues: CASIRDRATDTQYF. The CDR3 DNA reads TGTGCCAGCATCCGGGACAGGGCGACAGATACGCAGTATTTT. This chain uses TRBV6-8 with TRBJ2-3, with 9 bases fitting TRBD1. The CDR3 extends over 14 amino acids. Germline CDR1 MNHGY, CDR2 SAAAGT. Trimming removed 7 bases from V and 3 bases from J; junction bases left unmatched: 5.

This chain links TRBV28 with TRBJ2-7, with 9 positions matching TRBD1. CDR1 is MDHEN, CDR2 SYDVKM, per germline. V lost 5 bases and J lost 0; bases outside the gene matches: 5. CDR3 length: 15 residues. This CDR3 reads CASSLQGASSYEQYF. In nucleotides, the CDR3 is TGTGCCAGCAGTCTACAGGGGGCGTCCTCCTACGAGCAGTACTTC.

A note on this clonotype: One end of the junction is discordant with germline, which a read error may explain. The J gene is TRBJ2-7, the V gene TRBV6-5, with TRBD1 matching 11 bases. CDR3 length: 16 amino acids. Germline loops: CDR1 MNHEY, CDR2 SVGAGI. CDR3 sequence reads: CASSPRTGGGSYEQNF. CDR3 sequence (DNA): TGTGCCAGCAGTCCCCGGACAGGGGGCGGGTCCTACGAGCAGAACTTC.

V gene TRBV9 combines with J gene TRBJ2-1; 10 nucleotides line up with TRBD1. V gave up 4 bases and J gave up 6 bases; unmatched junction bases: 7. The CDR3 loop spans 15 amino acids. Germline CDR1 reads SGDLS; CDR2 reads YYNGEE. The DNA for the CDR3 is TGTGCCAGCAGCACCCGGGACAGGGGAGGCAATGAGCAGTTCTTC. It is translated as CASSTRDRGGNEQFF.

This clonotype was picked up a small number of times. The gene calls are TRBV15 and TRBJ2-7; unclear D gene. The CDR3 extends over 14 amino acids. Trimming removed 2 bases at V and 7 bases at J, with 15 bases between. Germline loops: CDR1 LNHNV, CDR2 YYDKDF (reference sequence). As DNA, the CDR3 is TGTGCCACCAGCAGACATGAGTCTTCTGGGGAGCAGTACTTC. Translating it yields CATSRHESSGEQYF.

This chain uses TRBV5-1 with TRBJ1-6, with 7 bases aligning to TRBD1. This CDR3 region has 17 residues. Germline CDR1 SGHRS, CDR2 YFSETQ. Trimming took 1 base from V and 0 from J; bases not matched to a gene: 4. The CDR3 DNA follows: TGCGCCAGCAGCTTGACGGACAGGAGCTCCTATAATTCACCCCTCCACTTT. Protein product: CASSLTDRSSYNSPLHF.

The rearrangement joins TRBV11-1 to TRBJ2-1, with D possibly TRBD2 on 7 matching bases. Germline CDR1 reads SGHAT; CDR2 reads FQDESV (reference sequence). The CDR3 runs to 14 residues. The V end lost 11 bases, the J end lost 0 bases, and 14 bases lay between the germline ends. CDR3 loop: CAGLGGASYNEQFF. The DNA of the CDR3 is TGTGCCGGCCTTGGGGGGGCCTCCTACAATGAGCAGTTCTTC. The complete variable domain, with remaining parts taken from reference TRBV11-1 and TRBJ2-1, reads EAEVAQSPRYKITEKSQAVAFWCDPISGHATLYWYRQILGQGPELLVQFQDESVVDDSQLPKDRFSAERLKGVDSTLKIQPAELGDSAMYLCAGLGGASYNEQFFGPGTRLTVL.

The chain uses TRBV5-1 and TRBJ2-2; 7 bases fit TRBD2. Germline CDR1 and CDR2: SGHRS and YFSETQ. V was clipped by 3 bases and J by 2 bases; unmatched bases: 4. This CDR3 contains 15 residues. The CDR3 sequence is CASSSRLANTGELFF. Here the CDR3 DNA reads TGCGCCAGCAGCTCTAGACTAGCCAACACCGGGGAGCTGTTTTTT.

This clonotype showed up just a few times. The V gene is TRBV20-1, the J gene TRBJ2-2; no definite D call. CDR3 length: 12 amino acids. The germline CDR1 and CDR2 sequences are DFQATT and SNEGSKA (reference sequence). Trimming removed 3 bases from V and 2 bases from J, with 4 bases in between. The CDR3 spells CSASSNTGELFF. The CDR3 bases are TGCAGTGCTAGCAGTAACACCGGGGAGCTGTTTTTT.

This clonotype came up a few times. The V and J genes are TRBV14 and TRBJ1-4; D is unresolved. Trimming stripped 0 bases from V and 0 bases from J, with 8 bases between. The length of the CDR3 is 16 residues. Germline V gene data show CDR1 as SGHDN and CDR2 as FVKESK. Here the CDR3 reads CASSQDGRATNEKLFF. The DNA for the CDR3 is TGTGCCAGCAGCCAAGATGGAAGGGCAACTAATGAAAAACTGTTTTTT. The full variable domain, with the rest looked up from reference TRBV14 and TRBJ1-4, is EAGVTQFPSHSVIEKGQTVTLRCDPISGHDNLYWYRRVMGKEIKFLLHFVKESKQDESGMPNNRFLAERTGGTYSTLKVQPAELEDSGVYFCASSQDGRATNEKLFFGSGTQLSVL.

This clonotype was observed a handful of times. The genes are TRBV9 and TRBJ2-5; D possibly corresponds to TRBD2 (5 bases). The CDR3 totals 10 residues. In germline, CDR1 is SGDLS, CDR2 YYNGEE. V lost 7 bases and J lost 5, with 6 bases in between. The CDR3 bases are TGTGCCAGCGGCGGGGAGACCCAGTACTTC. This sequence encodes CASGGETQYF.

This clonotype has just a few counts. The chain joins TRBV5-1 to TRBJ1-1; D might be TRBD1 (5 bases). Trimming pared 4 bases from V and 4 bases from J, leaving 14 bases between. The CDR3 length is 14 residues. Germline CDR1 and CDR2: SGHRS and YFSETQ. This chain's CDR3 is CASSPGGSGTEAFF. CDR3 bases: TGCGCCAGCAGCCCTGGGGGTTCGGGCACTGAAGCTTTCTTT.

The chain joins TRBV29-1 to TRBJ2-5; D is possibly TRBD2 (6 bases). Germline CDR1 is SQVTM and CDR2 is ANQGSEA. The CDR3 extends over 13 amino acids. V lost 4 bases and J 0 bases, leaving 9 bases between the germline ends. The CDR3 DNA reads TGCAGCGTTGCCCGACTAGACCAAGAGACCCAGTACTTC. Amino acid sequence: CSVARLDQETQYF. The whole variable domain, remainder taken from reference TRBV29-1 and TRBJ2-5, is SAVISQKPSRDICQRGTSLTIQCQVDSQVTMMFWYRQQPGQSLTLIATANQGSEATYESGFVIDKFPISRPNLTFSTLTVSNMSPEDSSIYLCSVARLDQETQYFGPGTRLLVL.

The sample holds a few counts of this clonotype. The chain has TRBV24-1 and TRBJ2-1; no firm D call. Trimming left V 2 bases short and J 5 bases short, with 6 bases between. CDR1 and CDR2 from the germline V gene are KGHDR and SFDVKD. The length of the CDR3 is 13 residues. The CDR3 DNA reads TGTGCCACCAGTGATTATCTTGACAATGAGCAGTTCTTC. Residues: CATSDYLDNEQFF.

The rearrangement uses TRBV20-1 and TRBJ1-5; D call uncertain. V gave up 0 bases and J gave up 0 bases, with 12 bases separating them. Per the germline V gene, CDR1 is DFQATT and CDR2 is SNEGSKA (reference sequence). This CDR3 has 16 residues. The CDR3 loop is CSARDLGRYSNQPQHF. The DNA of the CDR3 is TGCAGTGCTAGAGATCTAGGCAGATATAGCAATCAGCCCCAGCATTTT.

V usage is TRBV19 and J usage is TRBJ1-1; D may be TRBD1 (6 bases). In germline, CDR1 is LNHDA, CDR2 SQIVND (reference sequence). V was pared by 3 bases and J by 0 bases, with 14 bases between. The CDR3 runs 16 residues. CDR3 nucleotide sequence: TGTGCCAGTAGTATGGGGGGGGCGCTCATGAACACTGAAGCTTTCTTT. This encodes CASSMGGALMNTEAFF. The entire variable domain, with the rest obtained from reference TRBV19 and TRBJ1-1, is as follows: DGGITQSPKYLFRKEGQNVTLSCEQNLNHDAMYWYRQDPGQGLRLIYYSQIVNDFQKGDIAEGYSVSREKKESFPLTVTSAQKNPTAFYLCASSMGGALMNTEAFFGQGTRLTVV.

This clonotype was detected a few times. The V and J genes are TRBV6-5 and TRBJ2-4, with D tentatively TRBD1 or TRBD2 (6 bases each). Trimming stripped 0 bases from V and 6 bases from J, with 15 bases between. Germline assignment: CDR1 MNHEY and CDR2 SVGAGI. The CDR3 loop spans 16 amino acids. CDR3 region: CASSYSTGAIGNIQYF. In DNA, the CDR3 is TGTGCCAGCAGTTACTCGACGGGGGCCATTGGAAACATTCAGTACTTC.

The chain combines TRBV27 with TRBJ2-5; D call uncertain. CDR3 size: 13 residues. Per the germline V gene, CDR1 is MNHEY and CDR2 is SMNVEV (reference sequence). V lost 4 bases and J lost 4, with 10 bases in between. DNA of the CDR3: TGTGCCAGCAGTTCATCATGGCCAGAGACCCAGTACTTC. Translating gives CASSSSWPETQYF.